This TCR beta chain came from a study of blood T cells in healthy people across ages. Study conclusions and caveats: Unsorted PBMC material precluded a definitive naive versus antigen-experienced comparison.

This CDR3 is 13 amino acids long. V was trimmed by 0 bases and J by 3 bases, leaving 7 bases between them. Germline assignment: CDR1 DFQATT and CDR2 SNEGSKA (reference sequence). This clonotype showed up just a few times. The antigen is unknown. A second roughly 6 to 12 cycle PCR used barcoded and J-beta primers. TCRdb redid the calling of the 5' RACE reads with MiXCR, one entry per CDR3 protein. The repertoire holds about 800,000 distinct CDR3 sequences, with roughly 25% as singletons. These data were also filed under a second study, of T cells of mothers and their children.

This TCR was sampled from a boy between 10 and 17 years old in good health. The specimen sequenced was blood. V is TRBV20-1 and J is TRBJ2-3; the D is unclear. This chain's CDR3 is CSARDGRTDTQYF. In DNA, the CDR3 is TGCAGTGCTAGAGACGGGCGTACAGATACGCAGTATTTT.